This T cell receptor beta chain emerged from a study of blood T cell repertoires in COVID-19. Overall study context: T cells, B-cell-depleted T cells, or PBMCs provided the cDNA or gDNA that served as material.

This clone was seen a few times. Profiled with immunoSEQ multiplex PCR; TCRdb holds only in-frame clones, not every one. The sample lists just over 650,000 clones, 75% to 90% occurring once. The material sequenced was peripheral blood. This TCR derives from a woman aged 18-35 years with acute or convalescent COVID-19.

The CDR3 nucleotides are TGCGCCAGCAGCTTGGGGCAGGGGGCTAACGAGCAGTACTTC. It codes for CASSLGQGANEQYF. The chain is built from TRBV5-1 and TRBJ2-7; 8 positions agree with TRBD1. V gave up 0 bases and J gave up 5 bases; unmatched junction bases: 4. Germline lookup yields CDR1 SGHRS and CDR2 YFSETQ. This CDR3 is built from 14 residues. The full variable domain, completed using reference TRBV5-1 and TRBJ2-7, is KAGVTQTPRYLIKTRGQQVTLSCSPISGHRSVSWYQQTPGQGLQFLFEYFSETQRNKGNFPGRFSGRQFSNSRSEMNVSTLELGDSALYLCASSLGQGANEQYFGPGTRLTVT.